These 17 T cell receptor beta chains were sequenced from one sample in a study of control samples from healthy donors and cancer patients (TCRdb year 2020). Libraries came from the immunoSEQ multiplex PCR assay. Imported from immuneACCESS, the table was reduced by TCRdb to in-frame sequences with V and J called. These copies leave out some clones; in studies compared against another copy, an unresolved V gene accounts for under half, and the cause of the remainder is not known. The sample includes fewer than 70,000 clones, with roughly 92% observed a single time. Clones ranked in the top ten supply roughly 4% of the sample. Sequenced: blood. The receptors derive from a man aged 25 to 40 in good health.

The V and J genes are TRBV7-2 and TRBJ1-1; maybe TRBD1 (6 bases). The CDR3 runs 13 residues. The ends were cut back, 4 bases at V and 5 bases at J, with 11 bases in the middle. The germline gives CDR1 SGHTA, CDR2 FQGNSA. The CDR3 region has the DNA TGTGCCAGCAGCTGGGGGGGGCGGACTGAAGCTTTCTTT. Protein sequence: CASSWGGRTEAFF. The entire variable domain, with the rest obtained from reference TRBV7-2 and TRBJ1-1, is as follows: GAGVSQSPSNKVTEKGKDVELRCDPISGHTALYWYRQSLGQGLEFLIYFQGNSAPDKSGLPSDRFSAERTGGSVSTLTIQRTQQEDSAVYLCASSWGGRTEAFFGQGTRLTVV.

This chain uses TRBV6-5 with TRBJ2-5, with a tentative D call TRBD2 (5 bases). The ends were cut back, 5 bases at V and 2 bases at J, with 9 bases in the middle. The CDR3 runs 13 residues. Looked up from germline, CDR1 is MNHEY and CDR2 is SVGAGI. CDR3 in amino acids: CASSRTEQETQYF. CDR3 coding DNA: TGTGCCAGCAGTCGGACTGAGCAAGAGACCCAGTACTTC.

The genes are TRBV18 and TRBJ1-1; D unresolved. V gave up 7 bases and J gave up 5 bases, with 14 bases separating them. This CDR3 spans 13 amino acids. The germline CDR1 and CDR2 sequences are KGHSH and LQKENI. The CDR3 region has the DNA TGTGCCAGCTTACCGGGAGAAAGGACTGAAGCTTTCTTT. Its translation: CASLPGERTEAFF.

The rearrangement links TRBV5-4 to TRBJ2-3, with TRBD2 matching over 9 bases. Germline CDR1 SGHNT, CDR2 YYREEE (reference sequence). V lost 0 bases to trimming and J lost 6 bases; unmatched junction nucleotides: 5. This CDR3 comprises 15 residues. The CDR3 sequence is CASSLDSGSLDTQYF. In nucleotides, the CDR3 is TGTGCCAGCAGCTTGGATAGCGGGAGTCTTGATACGCAGTATTTT.

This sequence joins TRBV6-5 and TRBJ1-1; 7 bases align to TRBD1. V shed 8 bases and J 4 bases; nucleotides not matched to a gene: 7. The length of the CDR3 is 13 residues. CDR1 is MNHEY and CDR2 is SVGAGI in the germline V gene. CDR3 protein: CASGVGGTTEAFF. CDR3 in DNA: TGTGCCAGCGGAGTAGGGGGCACCACTGAAGCTTTCTTT.

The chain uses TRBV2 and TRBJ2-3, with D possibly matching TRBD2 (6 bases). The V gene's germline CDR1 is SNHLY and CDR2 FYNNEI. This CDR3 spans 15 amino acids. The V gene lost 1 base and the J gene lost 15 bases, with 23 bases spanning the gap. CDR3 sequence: CASSEGRAGRPSLYF. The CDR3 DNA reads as TGTGCCAGCAGTGAAGGAAGGGCGGGACGGCCCTCGCTATATTTT.

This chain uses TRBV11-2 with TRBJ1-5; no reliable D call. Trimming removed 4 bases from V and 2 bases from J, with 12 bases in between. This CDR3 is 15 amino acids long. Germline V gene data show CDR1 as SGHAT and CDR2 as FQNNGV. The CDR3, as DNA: TGTGCCAGCAGCTGGGGTACCTGGGGCAATCAGCCCCAGCATTTT. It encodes CASSWGTWGNQPQHF.

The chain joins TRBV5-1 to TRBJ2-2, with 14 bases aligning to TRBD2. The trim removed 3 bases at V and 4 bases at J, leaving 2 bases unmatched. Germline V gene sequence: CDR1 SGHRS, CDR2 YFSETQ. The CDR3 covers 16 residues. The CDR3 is CASSSGTSGSTGELFF. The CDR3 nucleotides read TGCGCCAGCAGCTCGGGGACTAGCGGGAGCACCGGGGAGCTGTTTTTT.

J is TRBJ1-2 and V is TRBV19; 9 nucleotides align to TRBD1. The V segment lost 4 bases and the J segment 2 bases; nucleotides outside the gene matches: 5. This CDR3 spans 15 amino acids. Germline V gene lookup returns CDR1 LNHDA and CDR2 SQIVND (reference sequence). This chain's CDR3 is CASSRGQGINYGYTF. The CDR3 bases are TGTGCCAGTAGTAGGGGACAGGGAATAAACTATGGCTACACCTTC.

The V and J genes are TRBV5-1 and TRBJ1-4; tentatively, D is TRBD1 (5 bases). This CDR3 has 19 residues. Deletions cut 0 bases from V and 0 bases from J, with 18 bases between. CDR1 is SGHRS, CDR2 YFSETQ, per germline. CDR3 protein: CASSLGRGSRGSTNEKLFF. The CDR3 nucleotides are TGCGCCAGCAGCTTGGGGCGGGGGAGCCGGGGCTCAACTAATGAAAAACTGTTTTTT.

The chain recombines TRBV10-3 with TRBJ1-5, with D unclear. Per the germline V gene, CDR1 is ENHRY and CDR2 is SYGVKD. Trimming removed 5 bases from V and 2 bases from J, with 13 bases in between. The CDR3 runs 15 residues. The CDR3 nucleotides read TGTGCCATCAGTTCCGGTGGATCGGGCAATCAGCCCCAGCATTTT. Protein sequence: CAISSGGSGNQPQHF.

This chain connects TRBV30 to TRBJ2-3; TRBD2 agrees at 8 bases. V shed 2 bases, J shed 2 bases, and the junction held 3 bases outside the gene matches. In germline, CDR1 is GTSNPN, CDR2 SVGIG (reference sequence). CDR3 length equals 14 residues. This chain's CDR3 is CAWSRAGVTDTQYF. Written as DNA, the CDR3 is TGTGCCTGGAGTAGAGCGGGGGTCACAGATACGCAGTATTTT.

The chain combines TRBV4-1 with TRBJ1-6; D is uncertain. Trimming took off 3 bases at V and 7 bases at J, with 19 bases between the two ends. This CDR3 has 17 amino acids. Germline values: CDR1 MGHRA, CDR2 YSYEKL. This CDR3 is CASSHQERRTLNSPLHF. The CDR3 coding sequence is TGCGCCAGCAGCCACCAGGAAAGAAGAACTCTCAATTCACCCCTCCACTTT.

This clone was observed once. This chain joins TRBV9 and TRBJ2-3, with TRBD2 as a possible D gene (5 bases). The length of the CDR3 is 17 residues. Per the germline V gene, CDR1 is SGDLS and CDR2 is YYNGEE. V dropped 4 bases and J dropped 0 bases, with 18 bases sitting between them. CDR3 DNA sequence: TGTGCCAGCAGCCACAGATTGTCTAGCTCTAGCACAGATACGCAGTATTTT. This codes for CASSHRLSSSSTDTQYF.

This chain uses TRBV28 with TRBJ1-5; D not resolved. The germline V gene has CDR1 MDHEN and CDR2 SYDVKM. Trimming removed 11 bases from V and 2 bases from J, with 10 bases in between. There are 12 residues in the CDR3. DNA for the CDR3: TGTGCCGGTCAAAGGGGCAATCAGCCCCAGCATTTT. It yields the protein CAGQRGNQPQHF.

The CDR3 reads CASSPGNNQPQHF. As DNA, the CDR3 is TGTGCCAGCAGTCCGGGAAACAATCAGCCCCAGCATTTT. The J gene is TRBJ1-5, the V gene TRBV6-5; D not resolved. Per germline, CDR1 MNHEY and CDR2 SVGAGI. The V gene lost 5 bases and the J gene lost 3 bases, with 8 bases spanning the gap. This CDR3 is 13 amino acids long.

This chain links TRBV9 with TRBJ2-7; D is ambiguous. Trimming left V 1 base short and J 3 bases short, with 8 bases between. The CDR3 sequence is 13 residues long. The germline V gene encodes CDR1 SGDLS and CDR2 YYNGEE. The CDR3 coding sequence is TGTGCCAGCAGCGTAAACCCTAACTACGAGCAGTACTTC. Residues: CASSVNPNYEQYF.